This is a list of T cell receptor beta chains from one sample in a study of T cells in Graves' hyperthyroidism and ophthalmopathy. TCRdb recomputed calls from the multiplex PCR reads with MiXCR, one row per CDR3 protein. The sample lists around 560,000 distinct CDR3 sequences; roughly a sixth were seen once. The material sequenced was blood. The receptors were gathered from a woman under 30 with Graves' hyperthyroidism. Both conserved end residues are part of each CDR3. Fields, in order: J gene, clone size, V gene, D gene, CDR3 protein, CDR3 DNA. D genes are given only for firm matches. For some rows the clone size is stated as once, few or many, or as a class when expanded; others skip it.

J: TRBJ2-7
size: many
V: TRBV12-3/TRBV12-4
D: .
CDR3: CASGSETYEQYF
DNA: TGTGCCAGCGGTAGTGAAACGTACGAGCAGTACTTC

J: TRBJ1-6
size: few
V: TRBV7-8
D: .
CDR3: CASSLPGQLNSPLHF
DNA: TGTGCCAGCAGCTTACCGGGACAACTCAATTCACCCCTCCACTTT

J: TRBJ2-1
size: .
V: TRBV19
D: .
CDR3: CASSIGWGNVHNEQFF
DNA: TGTGCCAGTAGTATCGGATGGGGTAACGTTCACAATGAGCAGTTCTTC

J: TRBJ1-2
size: .
V: TRBV30
D: TRBD1
CDR3: CAWSDPGGVYGYTF
DNA: TGTGCCTGGAGTGATCCAGGGGGTGTCTATGGCTACACCTTC

J: TRBJ2-3
size: few
V: TRBV13
D: .
CDR3: CASSFRVTDTQYF
DNA: TGTGCCAGCAGCTTTCGCGTCACAGATACGCAGTATTTT

J: TRBJ2-7
size: few
V: TRBV24-1
D: .
CDR3: CATSAEGNSYEQYF
DNA: TGTGCCACCAGTGCAGAGGGGAACTCCTACGAGCAGTACTTC

J: TRBJ1-1
size: few
V: TRBV6-4
D: .
CDR3: CASSVGARRVAFF
DNA: TGTGCCAGCTCGGTAGGGGCCCGCCGAGTCGCTTTCTTT

J: TRBJ2-6
size: .
V: TRBV3-1
D: .
CDR3: CASNLLGGGSGANVLTF
DNA: TGTGCCAGCAACCTCCTAGGGGGGGGCTCTGGGGCCAACGTCCTGACTTTC

J: TRBJ1-1
size: .
V: TRBV12-3/TRBV12-4
D: .
CDR3: CASGFPNTEAFF
DNA: TGTGCCAGCGGCTTTCCCAACACTGAAGCTTTCTTT

J: TRBJ1-1
size: few
V: TRBV5-1
D: .
CDR3: CASSETGTTNTEAFF
DNA: TGCGCCAGCAGCGAAACCGGGACGACGAACACTGAAGCTTTCTTT

J: TRBJ2-5
size: many
V: TRBV2
D: .
CDR3: CASSARAGQETQYF
DNA: TGTGCCAGCAGTGCTCGGGCAGGCCAAGAGACCCAGTACTTC

J: TRBJ1-1
size: few
V: TRBV19
D: .
CDR3: CASSITGVNTEAFF
DNA: TGTGCCAGTAGTATAACAGGCGTGAACACTGAAGCTTTCTTT

J: TRBJ1-1
size: few
V: TRBV4-3
D: .
CDR3: CASSQDTQNAEAFF
DNA: TGCGCCAGCAGCCAAGACACCCAGAACGCTGAAGCTTTCTTT

J: TRBJ1-1
size: many
V: TRBV5-1
D: TRBD1
CDR3: CASSPNRGHVNTEAFF
DNA: TGCGCCAGCAGTCCTAACAGGGGACACGTTAACACTGAAGCTTTCTTT

J: TRBJ2-1
size: many
V: TRBV20-1
D: .
CDR3: CSARIYGGSGDEQFF
DNA: TGCAGTGCTAGAATTTATGGGGGCTCGGGGGATGAGCAGTTCTTC

J: TRBJ1-2
size: many
V: TRBV6-2/TRBV6-3
D: .
CDR3: CASSYSGVYGYTF
DNA: TGTGCCAGCAGTTACTCGGGGGTCTATGGCTACACCTTC

J: TRBJ2-5
size: many
V: TRBV27
D: .
CDR3: CASSHRLGGTQYF
DNA: TGTGCCAGCAGTCACAGGCTGGGTGGGACCCAGTACTTC

J: TRBJ2-7
size: many
V: TRBV2
D: TRBD2
CDR3: CASSETSGGTYEQYF
DNA: TGTGCCAGCAGTGAAACTAGCGGGGGAACCTACGAGCAGTACTTC

J: TRBJ2-1
size: .
V: TRBV7-9
D: .
CDR3: CASSLADPGPFF
DNA: TGTGCCAGCAGCTTAGCGGACCCCGGCCCGTTCTTC

J: TRBJ2-7
size: .
V: TRBV4-3
D: .
CDR3: CASSQDSWGGQYF
DNA: TGCGCCAGCAGCCAAGATTCTTGGGGTGGGCAGTACTTC

J: TRBJ2-7
size: many
V: TRBV20-1
D: .
CDR3: CSASKLGARYEQYF
DNA: TGCAGTGCTAGTAAATTGGGGGCTCGGTACGAGCAGTACTTC

J: TRBJ2-1
size: .
V: TRBV9
D: TRBD1
CDR3: CASSVAGTVLAEQFF
DNA: TGTGCCAGCAGCGTAGCTGGGACAGTGTTGGCTGAGCAGTTCTTC

J: TRBJ2-1
size: many
V: TRBV5-1
D: TRBD2
CDR3: CASSQGGTSGYNEQFF
DNA: TGCGCCAGCAGCCAAGGCGGGACTAGCGGGTACAATGAGCAGTTCTTC

J: TRBJ2-5
size: few
V: TRBV3-1
D: .
CDR3: CASSQELETQYF
DNA: TGTGCCAGCAGCCAAGAGTTGGAGACCCAGTACTTC

J: TRBJ2-7
size: many
V: TRBV2
D: TRBD2
CDR3: CAGALAGAEQYF
DNA: TGTGCCGGGGCCCTAGCGGGAGCAGAGCAGTACTTC

J: TRBJ2-5
size: many
V: TRBV20-1
D: .
CDR3: CSATITGMGETQYF
DNA: TGCAGTGCTACCATAACAGGGATGGGGGAGACCCAGTACTTC

J: TRBJ2-3
size: few
V: TRBV6-2/TRBV6-3
D: TRBD2
CDR3: CASRRLAHTQYF
DNA: TGTGCCAGCAGGAGACTAGCTCATACGCAGTATTTT

J: TRBJ1-2
size: few
V: TRBV4-3
D: .
CDR3: CASSQGLANYGYTF
DNA: TGCGCCAGCAGCCAGGGATTAGCTAACTATGGCTACACCTTC

J: TRBJ1-5
size: .
V: TRBV19
D: TRBD1
CDR3: CASSIKRGQGNQPQHF
DNA: TGTGCCAGTAGTATAAAAAGAGGACAGGGCAATCAGCCCCAGCATTTT

J: TRBJ2-2
size: .
V: TRBV20-1
D: TRBD2
CDR3: CSAREREDDTGELFF
DNA: TGCAGTGCTAGAGAGCGGGAGGACGACACCGGGGAGCTGTTTTTT

J: TRBJ1-2
size: few
V: TRBV6-2/TRBV6-3
D: TRBD1
CDR3: CASSSGQVQNYGYTF
DNA: TGTGCCAGCAGTTCAGGACAGGTCCAGAACTATGGCTACACCTTC

J: TRBJ2-7
size: few
V: TRBV20-1
D: .
CDR3: CSAYGAAGYEQYF
DNA: TGCAGTGCTTACGGGGCGGCGGGATACGAGCAGTACTTC

J: TRBJ2-5
size: few
V: TRBV15
D: TRBD2
CDR3: CATSRDSVVAGGRETQYF
DNA: TGTGCCACCAGCAGGGATTCTGTGGTAGCGGGGGGGCGTGAGACCCAGTACTTC

J: TRBJ2-7
size: .
V: TRBV20-1
D: .
CDR3: CSASRFYEQYF
DNA: TGCAGTGCTTCCAGGTTTTACGAGCAGTACTTC

J: TRBJ2-5
size: .
V: TRBV20-1
D: .
CDR3: CSARYWQKETQYF
DNA: TGCAGTGCTAGGTATTGGCAGAAAGAGACCCAGTACTTC

J: TRBJ2-1
size: many
V: TRBV20-1
D: .
CDR3: CSASFRMDVNEQFF
DNA: TGCAGTGCTAGTTTTCGAATGGATGTCAATGAGCAGTTCTTC

J: TRBJ2-1
size: few
V: TRBV5-4
D: TRBD1
CDR3: CASSRGQAYNEQFF
DNA: TGTGCCAGCAGCCGGGGACAGGCCTACAATGAGCAGTTCTTC